Each of the 26 T cell receptor beta chains below was sequenced from the same sample in a study of blood T cell repertoires in COVID-19. Using immunoSEQ multiplex PCR, the repertoire was profiled, and TCRdb retains in-frame clones only, with some absent. There are about 250,000 clones in the sample; approximately 90% occur only once, and more than 0.95% lies in the top ten. Input material: peripheral blood. Every receptor here comes from a middle-aged woman who had recovered from COVID-19.

The gene calls are TRBV9 and TRBJ1-2, with a possible D match to TRBD1 (5 bases). The ends were cut back, 4 bases at V and 0 bases at J, with 13 bases in the middle. The CDR3 runs to 15 residues. The germline V gene has CDR1 SGDLS and CDR2 YYNGEE. Written as DNA, the CDR3 is TGTGCCAGCAGCCCCCTTTGGGGCCCTAACTATGGCTACACCTTC. Protein product: CASSPLWGPNYGYTF.

This chain joins TRBV6-5 and TRBJ1-1, with TRBD1 identical over 10 bases. This CDR3 comprises 15 residues. Germline trimming cut 6 bases from V and 4 bases from J; bases unmatched to any gene: 8. Germline CDR1 reads MNHEY; CDR2 reads SVGAGI. DNA for the CDR3: TGTGCCAGCAGCGCCTGGACAGGGGGTATCACTGAAGCTTTCTTT. Protein: CASSAWTGGITEAFF.

The chain uses TRBV11-1 and TRBJ1-5; 7 nucleotides align to TRBD1. Losses at the gene ends were 7 bases for V and 6 bases for J; bases not matched to a gene: 9. CDR1 and CDR2 from the germline V gene are SGHAT and FQDESV (reference sequence). CDR3 length: 14 amino acids. CDR3 protein: CASTPGGCGQPQHF. DNA for the CDR3: TGTGCCAGCACCCCAGGGGGGTGTGGTCAGCCCCAGCATTTT.

The chain combines TRBV9 with TRBJ1-1; the D gene is possibly TRBD1 (5 bases). Trimming took off 2 bases at V and 2 bases at J, with 13 bases between the two ends. This CDR3 contains 15 residues. Germline-derived CDR1 and CDR2 are SGDLS and YYNGEE. As DNA, the CDR3 is TGTGCCAGCAGCGTCCGTGGGCAGGGAAACACTGAAGCTTTCTTT. Protein sequence: CASSVRGQGNTEAFF.

The CDR3 coding sequence is TGTGCCAGCAGTCACGGGACTAGCGGATACGAGCAGTACTTC. Its protein product is CASSHGTSGYEQYF. This sequence joins TRBV27 and TRBJ2-7; 11 bases align to TRBD2. This CDR3 is built from 14 residues. CDR1 and CDR2 from the germline V gene are MNHEY and SMNVEV (reference sequence). V lost 5 bases, J lost 4 bases, and 4 bases stayed unmatched.

CDR3: CASSPGLAGGPGTQYF. The CDR3 nucleotides read TGTGCCAGCAGCCCCGGACTAGCGGGAGGGCCGGGGACCCAGTACTTC. The chain combines TRBV3-1 (or the pseudogene TRBV3-2) with TRBJ2-5, with 15 bases fitting TRBD2. V lost 4 bases and J lost 7; bases outside the gene matches: 7. The CDR3 extends over 16 amino acids. CDR1 LGHDT and CDR2 YNNKEL come from the germline V gene (reference sequence).

The chain joins TRBV7-2 to TRBJ2-1; weak D call: TRBD1 (7 bases). Per germline, CDR1 SGHTA and CDR2 FQGNSA. V was clipped by 5 bases and J by 8 bases, with 22 bases between them. The CDR3 sequence is 16 residues long. CDR3 sequence (DNA): TGTGCCAGCAGCCCTAGGGGGCAGCCTAGCGTCGATGAGCAGTTCTTC. It specifies CASSPRGQPSVDEQFF.

The gene calls are TRBV5-4 and TRBJ2-7; D gene ambiguous. Germline V CDR1 and CDR2: SGHNT, YYREEE (reference sequence). The CDR3 extends over 13 amino acids. V was clipped by 4 bases and J by 1 base, with 9 bases between them. The CDR3 DNA is TGTGCCAGCAGCCCCCAGGAATCCTACGAGCAGTACTTC. Its translation: CASSPQESYEQYF. The full variable domain, rest sourced from reference TRBV5-4 and TRBJ2-7, is ETGVTQSPTHLIKTRGQQVTLRCSSQSGHNTVSWYQQALGQGPQFIFQYYREEENGRGNFPPRFSGLQFPNYSSELNVNALELDDSALYLCASSPQESYEQYFGPGTRLTVT.

This chain links TRBV2 with TRBJ1-1; D not resolved. CDR3 length equals 15 residues. Per the germline V gene, CDR1 is SNHLY and CDR2 is FYNNEI. V shed 4 bases and J shed 2 bases, with 14 bases lying between them. The CDR3 reads CASSVRKNSNTEAFF. The DNA of the CDR3 is TGTGCCAGCAGTGTGAGGAAGAACTCAAACACTGAAGCTTTCTTT.

The chain links TRBV5-1 to TRBJ1-1; D ambiguous. Germline V CDR1 and CDR2: SGHRS, YFSETQ. This CDR3 region has 13 residues. V was trimmed by 5 bases and J by 1 base, leaving 9 bases between them. The CDR3 bases are TGCGCCAGCAGGCGGGCAGGGAACACTGAAGCTTTCTTT. Encoded protein: CASRRAGNTEAFF. Combining the CDR3 with reference TRBV5-1 and TRBJ1-1 gives the whole variable domain KAGVTQTPRYLIKTRGQQVTLSCSPISGHRSVSWYQQTPGQGLQFLFEYFSETQRNKGNFPGRFSGRQFSNSRSEMNVSTLELGDSALYLCASRRAGNTEAFFGQGTRLTVV.

The rearrangement links TRBV10-2 to TRBJ2-3; TRBD1 agrees at 9 bases. Germline V gene sequence: CDR1 WSHSY, CDR2 SAAADI. Losses at the gene ends were 2 bases for V and 6 bases for J; bases not matched to a gene: 6. This CDR3 is built from 15 residues. For the CDR3, the DNA is TGCGCCAGCAGTGAGCCCGGACAGGGGCTGGATACGCAGTATTTT. Protein sequence: CASSEPGQGLDTQYF.

The chain combines TRBV4-1 with TRBJ1-5, with a weak D call TRBD1 (5 bases). In germline, CDR1 is MGHRA, CDR2 YSYEKL. V lost 1 base, J lost 6 bases, and 16 bases lay in between. The CDR3 has 16 amino acids. CDR3 protein: CASSQGVGGRAQPQHF. CDR3 nucleotide sequence: TGCGCCAGCAGCCAAGGGGTGGGGGGACGGGCTCAGCCCCAGCATTTT.

CDR3 in amino acids: CASSPQGHPWGQYF. The CDR3 DNA reads as TGTGCCAGCAGCCCCCAGGGACACCCCTGGGGGCAGTACTTC. The rearrangement links TRBV5-5 to TRBJ2-7; possible D gene TRBD1, 6 bases. The CDR3 length is 14 residues. CDR1 is SGHKS, CDR2 YYEKEE, per germline (reference sequence). V was pared by 4 bases and J by 9 bases, with 20 bases between.

The chain links TRBV30 to TRBJ2-2, with a tentative D call TRBD2 (6 bases). V shed 8 bases and J shed 5 bases, with 9 bases lying between them. CDR1 and CDR2 from the germline V gene are GTSNPN and SVGIG (reference sequence). The CDR3 contains 11 residues. In DNA form, the CDR3 reads TGTGCCACGGAGGGGACCGGGGAGCTGTTTTTT. Protein product: CATEGTGELFF.

The genes are TRBV9 and TRBJ2-1, with D possibly TRBD2 on 6 matching bases. The CDR3 has 15 amino acids. The V and J ends lost 4 bases and 3 bases respectively, with 14 bases between them. Germline V gene data show CDR1 as SGDLS and CDR2 as YYNGEE. The CDR3 region has the DNA TGTGCCAGCAGCCCCCGCGGGAACAACTACAATGAGCAGTTCTTC. This translates into CASSPRGNNYNEQFF. Full variable domain (rest looked up from reference TRBV9 and TRBJ2-1): DSGVTQTPKHLITATGQRVTLRCSPRSGDLSVYWYQQSLDQGLQFLIQYYNGEERAKGNILERFSAQQFPDLHSELNLSSLELGDSALYFCASSPRGNNYNEQFFGPGTRLTVL.

The genes are TRBV4-3 and TRBJ2-3; D call uncertain. Germline assignment: CDR1 LGHNA and CDR2 YSLEER. V lost 4 bases, J lost 2 bases, and 7 bases lay in between. The CDR3 runs 13 residues. This CDR3 is CASSPTPTDTQYF. In DNA form, the CDR3 reads TGCGCCAGCAGCCCGACACCCACAGATACGCAGTATTTT.

With respect to this clone: Distinct nucleotide sequences in the sample also encode this CDR3. The genes are TRBV12-3 or TRBV12-4 and TRBJ2-2, with TRBD2 identical over 7 bases. The ends lost 3 bases at V and 6 bases at J; junction bases unmatched: 1. The CDR3 extends over 13 amino acids. CDR3 nucleotides: TGTGCCAGCAGTTTTCGGGGGGCCGGGGAGCTGTTTTTT. Encoded protein: CASSFRGAGELFF.

V and J are TRBV9 and TRBJ2-1; possibly TRBD2 for D (7 bases). Looked up from germline, CDR1 is SGDLS and CDR2 is YYNGEE. V gave up 2 bases and J gave up 6 bases, with 18 bases separating them. This CDR3 spans 16 amino acids. The CDR3: CASSVGGRTGSNEQFF. The CDR3 DNA reads TGTGCCAGCAGCGTGGGGGGGCGAACAGGGTCCAATGAGCAGTTCTTC.

This clone occurred once. This chain links TRBV10-1 with TRBJ2-7; 9 bases fit TRBD1. J lost 6 bases, V lost 3 bases, and 9 bases had no gene match. Germline V lookup: CDR1 WNHNN, CDR2 SYGVQD (reference sequence). The length of the CDR3 is 15 residues. The CDR3 here is CASSDFGTGIGEQYV. CDR3 coding DNA: TGCGCCAGCAGTGACTTTGGGACAGGGATTGGCGAGCAGTACGTC.

The rearrangement uses TRBV9 and TRBJ2-3, with 8 nucleotides matching TRBD2. The CDR3 totals 17 residues. The germline gives CDR1 SGDLS, CDR2 YYNGEE. Trimming removed 4 bases from V and 2 bases from J; junction bases left unmatched: 12. CDR3 in amino acids: CASSPPTAGAHTDTQYF. The CDR3 DNA reads as TGTGCCAGCAGCCCCCCCACAGCGGGAGCACACACAGATACGCAGTATTTT.

The rearrangement links TRBV6-1 to TRBJ1-3, with unresolved D. Looked up from germline, CDR1 is MNHNS and CDR2 is SASEGT. The ends were cut back, 2 bases at V and 7 bases at J, with 18 bases in the middle. The CDR3 spans 16 residues. The CDR3 region has the DNA TGTGCCAGCAGTGAACACCCCCCCGGGAGGCTCAACACCATATATTTT. Its protein is CASSEHPPGRLNTIYF.

V and J are TRBV6-6 and TRBJ1-3; TRBD1 agrees at 7 bases. V was pared by 5 bases and J by 2 bases, with 12 bases of the junction left unmatched. Germline V gene sequence: CDR1 MNHNY, CDR2 SVGAGI (reference sequence). CDR3 length: 17 amino acids. In DNA form, the CDR3 reads TGTGCCAGCAGTCGCTCCCCACAGGGGAAAACTGGAAACACCATATATTTT. Residues: CASSRSPQGKTGNTIYF.

The chain uses TRBV6-6 and TRBJ2-5; D perhaps matches TRBD2 (6 bases). There are 13 residues in the CDR3. The germline V gene has CDR1 MNHNY and CDR2 SVGAGI (reference sequence). V was pared by 5 bases and J by 6 bases, with 13 bases between. CDR3 loop: CASSPPGGKTQYF. CDR3 bases: TGTGCCAGCAGTCCCCCCGGGGGTAAGACCCAGTACTTC.

V gene TRBV23-1 combines with J gene TRBJ1-2; 7 bases agree with TRBD1. TRBV23-1 carries the ORF label, with uncertain function. V trimming: 8 bases; J trimming: 12 bases; junction bases outside the gene matches: 9. This CDR3 contains 11 residues. CDR3 DNA: TGCGCCAGCCAACCCCGACAGGGAGACACCTTC. The encoded protein is CASQPRQGDTF.

V gene TRBV5-8 combines with J gene TRBJ2-2; 11 bases match TRBD2. The V and J ends lost 1 base and 3 bases, in that order; junction bases with no gene match: 5. CDR1 is SGHTS and CDR2 is YDEGEE in the germline V gene. The length of the CDR3 is 17 residues. The CDR3 here is CASSLPGTSGYTGELFF. CDR3 coding DNA: TGTGCCAGCAGCTTGCCCGGGACTAGCGGTTACACCGGGGAGCTGTTTTTT.

The genes are TRBV7-2 and TRBJ2-5, with 12 bases that match TRBD1. The length of the CDR3 is 15 residues. Germline CDR1 SGHTA, CDR2 FQGNSA. V trimming: 5 bases; J trimming: 5 bases; junction bases outside the gene matches: 6. CDR3 loop: CASSAMGQGAETQYF. As DNA, the CDR3 is TGTGCCAGCAGCGCAATGGGACAGGGGGCCGAGACCCAGTACTTC.